The sequence of this T cell receptor beta chain was determined in a study of T cell responses to AZD1222 COVID-19 vaccine. General observations from the study: The donor group comprised mostly white British people and more females; the analysis possibly underestimated clonal diversity. When two AZD1222 doses had been given, Spike-specific TCR breadth and depth rose.

Trimming left V 1 base short and J 4 bases short, with 11 bases between. The CDR3 has 15 residues. Looked up from germline, CDR1 is SNHLY and CDR2 is FYNNEI. Clones were sequenced by immunoSEQ multiplex PCR, and TCRdb holds only the in-frame ones, with some missing. The table shows under 120,000 clones, with over 85% occurring only once. For this clone: The antigen is undetermined.

This TCR was recovered from an adult in good health. The V gene is TRBV2, the J gene TRBJ1-5; D gene unclear. This sample comprised peripheral blood, obtained on day 0 of AZD1222 vaccination. The CDR3 DNA follows: TGTGCCAGCAGTGAAGTCAGGAGTTTGAATCAGCCCCAGCATTTT. It translates to CASSEVRSLNQPQHF.